The source of this T cell receptor beta chain is a study of blood T cell repertoires in COVID-19. Study-level information: Researchers got acute and convalescent COVID-19 samples from the United States, Italy and Spain. PBMCs, B-cell-depleted T cells, or T cells provided the cDNA or gDNA that made up the material.

The repertoire was sequenced with immunoSEQ multiplex PCR; TCRdb's copy has only in-frame clones and lacks some. The sample shows 200,000 or so clones, more than 85% of them seen only once. The CDR3 extends over 15 amino acids. This receptor was identified in an older man with active or convalescent COVID-19. The rearrangement joins TRBV21-1 to TRBJ1-1; the DNA was not used to check the table's D call, TRBD1. TRBV21-1 has pseudogene status. The sequencing sample was made of peripheral blood. The DNA of the CDR3 is TGTGCCAGCAGCAAAGTAAAGGGGCGTGGTACTGAAGCTTTCTTT. Amino acids: CASSKVKGRGTEAFF.